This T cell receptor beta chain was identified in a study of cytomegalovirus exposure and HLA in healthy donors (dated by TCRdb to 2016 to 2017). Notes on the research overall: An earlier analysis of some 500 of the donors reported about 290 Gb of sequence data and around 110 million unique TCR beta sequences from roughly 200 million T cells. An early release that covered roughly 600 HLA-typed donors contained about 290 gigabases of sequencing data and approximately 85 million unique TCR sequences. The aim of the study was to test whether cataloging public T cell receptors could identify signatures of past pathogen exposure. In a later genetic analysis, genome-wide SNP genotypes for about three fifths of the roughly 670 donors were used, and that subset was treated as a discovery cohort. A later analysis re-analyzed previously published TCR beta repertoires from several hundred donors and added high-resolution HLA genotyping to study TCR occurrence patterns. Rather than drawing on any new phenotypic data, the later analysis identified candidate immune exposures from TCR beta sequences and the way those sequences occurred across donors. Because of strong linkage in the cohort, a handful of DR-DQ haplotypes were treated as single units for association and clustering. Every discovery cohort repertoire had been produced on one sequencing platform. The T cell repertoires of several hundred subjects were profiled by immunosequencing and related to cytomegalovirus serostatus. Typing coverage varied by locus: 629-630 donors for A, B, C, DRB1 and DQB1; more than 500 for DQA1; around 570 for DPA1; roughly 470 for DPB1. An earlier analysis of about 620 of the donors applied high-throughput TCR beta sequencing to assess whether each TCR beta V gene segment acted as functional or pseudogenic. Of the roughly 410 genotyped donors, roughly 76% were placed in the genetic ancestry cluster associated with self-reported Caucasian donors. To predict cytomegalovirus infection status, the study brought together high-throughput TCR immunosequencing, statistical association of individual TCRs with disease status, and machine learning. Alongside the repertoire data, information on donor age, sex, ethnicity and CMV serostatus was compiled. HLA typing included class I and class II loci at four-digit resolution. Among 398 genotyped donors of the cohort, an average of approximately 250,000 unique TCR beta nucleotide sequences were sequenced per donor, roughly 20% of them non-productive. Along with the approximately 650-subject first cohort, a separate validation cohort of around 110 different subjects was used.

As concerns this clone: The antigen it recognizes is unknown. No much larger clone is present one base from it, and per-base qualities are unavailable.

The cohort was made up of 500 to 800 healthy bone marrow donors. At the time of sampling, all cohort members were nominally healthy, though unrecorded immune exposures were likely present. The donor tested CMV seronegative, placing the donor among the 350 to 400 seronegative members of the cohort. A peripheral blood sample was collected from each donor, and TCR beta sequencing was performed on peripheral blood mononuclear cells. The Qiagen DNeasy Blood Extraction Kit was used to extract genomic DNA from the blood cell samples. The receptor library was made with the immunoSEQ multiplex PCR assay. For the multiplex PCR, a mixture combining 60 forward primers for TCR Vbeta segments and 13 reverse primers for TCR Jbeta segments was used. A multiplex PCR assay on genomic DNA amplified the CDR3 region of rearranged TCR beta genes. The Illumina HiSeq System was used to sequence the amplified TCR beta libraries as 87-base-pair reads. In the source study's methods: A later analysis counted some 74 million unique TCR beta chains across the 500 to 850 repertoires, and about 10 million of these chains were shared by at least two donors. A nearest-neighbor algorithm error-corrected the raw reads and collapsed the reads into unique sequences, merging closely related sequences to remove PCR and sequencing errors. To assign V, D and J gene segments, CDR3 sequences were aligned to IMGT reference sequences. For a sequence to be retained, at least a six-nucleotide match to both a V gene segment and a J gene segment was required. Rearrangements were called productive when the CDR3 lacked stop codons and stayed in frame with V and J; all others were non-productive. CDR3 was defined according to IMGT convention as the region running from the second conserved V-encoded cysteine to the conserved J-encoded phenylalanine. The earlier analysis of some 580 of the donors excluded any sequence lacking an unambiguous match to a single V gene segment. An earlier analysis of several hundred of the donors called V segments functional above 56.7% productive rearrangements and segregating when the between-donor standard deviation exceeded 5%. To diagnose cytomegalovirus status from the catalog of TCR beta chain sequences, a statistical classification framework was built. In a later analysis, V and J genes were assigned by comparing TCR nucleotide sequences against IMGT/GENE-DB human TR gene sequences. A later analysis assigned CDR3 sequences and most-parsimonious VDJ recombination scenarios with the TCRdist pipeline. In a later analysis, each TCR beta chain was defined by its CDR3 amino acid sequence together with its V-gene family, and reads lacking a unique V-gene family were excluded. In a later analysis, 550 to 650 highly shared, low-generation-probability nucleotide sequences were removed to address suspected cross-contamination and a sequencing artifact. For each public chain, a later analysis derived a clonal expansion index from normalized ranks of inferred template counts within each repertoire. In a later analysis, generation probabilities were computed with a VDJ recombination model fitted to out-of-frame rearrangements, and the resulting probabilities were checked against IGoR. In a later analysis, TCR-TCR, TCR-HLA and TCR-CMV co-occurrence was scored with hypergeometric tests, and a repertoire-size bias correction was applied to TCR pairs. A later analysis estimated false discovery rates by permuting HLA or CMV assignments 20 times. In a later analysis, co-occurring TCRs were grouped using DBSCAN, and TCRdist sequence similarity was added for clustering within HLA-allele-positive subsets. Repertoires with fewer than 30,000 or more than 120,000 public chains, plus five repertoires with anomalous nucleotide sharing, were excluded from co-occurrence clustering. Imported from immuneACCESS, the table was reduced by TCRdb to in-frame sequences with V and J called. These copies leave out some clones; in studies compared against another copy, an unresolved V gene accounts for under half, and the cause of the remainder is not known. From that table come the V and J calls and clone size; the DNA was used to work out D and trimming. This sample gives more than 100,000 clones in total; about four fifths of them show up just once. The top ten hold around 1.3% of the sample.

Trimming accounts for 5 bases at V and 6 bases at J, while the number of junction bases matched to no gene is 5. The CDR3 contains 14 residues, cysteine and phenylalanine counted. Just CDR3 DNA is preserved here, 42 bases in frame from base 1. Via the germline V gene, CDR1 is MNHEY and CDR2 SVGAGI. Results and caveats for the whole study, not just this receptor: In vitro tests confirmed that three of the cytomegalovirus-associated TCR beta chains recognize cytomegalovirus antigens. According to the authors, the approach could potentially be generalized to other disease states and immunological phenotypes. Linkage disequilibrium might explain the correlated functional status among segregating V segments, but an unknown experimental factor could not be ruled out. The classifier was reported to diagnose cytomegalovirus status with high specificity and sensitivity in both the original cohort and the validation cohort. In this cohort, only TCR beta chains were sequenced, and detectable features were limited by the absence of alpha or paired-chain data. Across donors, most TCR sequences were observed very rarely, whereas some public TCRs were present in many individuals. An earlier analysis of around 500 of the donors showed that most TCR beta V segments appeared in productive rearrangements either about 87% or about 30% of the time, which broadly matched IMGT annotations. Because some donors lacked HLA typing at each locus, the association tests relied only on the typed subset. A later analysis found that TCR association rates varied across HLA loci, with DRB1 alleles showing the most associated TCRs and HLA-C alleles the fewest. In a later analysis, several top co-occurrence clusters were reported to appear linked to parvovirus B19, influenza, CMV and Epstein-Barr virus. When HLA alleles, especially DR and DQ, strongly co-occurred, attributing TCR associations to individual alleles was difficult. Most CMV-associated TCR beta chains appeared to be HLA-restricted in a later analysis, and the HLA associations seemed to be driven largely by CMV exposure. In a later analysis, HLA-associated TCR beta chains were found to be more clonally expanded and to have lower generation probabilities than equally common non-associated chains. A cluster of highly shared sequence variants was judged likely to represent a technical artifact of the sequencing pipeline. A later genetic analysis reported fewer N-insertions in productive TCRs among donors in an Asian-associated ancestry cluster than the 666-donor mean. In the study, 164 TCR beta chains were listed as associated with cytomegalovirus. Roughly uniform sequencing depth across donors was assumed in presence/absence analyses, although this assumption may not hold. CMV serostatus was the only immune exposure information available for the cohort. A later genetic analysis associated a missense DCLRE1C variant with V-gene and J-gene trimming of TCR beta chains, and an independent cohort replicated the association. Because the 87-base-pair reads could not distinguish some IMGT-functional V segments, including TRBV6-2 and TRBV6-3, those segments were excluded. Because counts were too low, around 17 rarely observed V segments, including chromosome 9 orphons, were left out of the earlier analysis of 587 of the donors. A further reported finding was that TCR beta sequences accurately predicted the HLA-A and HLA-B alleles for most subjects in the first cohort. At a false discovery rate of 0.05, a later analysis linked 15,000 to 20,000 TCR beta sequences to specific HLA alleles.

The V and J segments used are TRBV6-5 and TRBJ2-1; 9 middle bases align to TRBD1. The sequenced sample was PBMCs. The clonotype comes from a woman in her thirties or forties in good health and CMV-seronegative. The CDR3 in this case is CASSSGTGINEQFF. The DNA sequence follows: TGTGCCAGCAGTAGCGGGACAGGGATCAATGAGCAGTTCTTC.